A single sample is the source of the 19 T cell receptor beta chains below, sequenced in a study of blood T cell repertoires in COVID-19. The table came from immunoSEQ multiplex PCR; TCRdb's copy has only in-frame clones and leaves some out. Here the sample spans around 230,000 clones, roughly four fifths being singletons. The specimen was PBMCs or T cells enriched from blood (not recorded which). The receptor source for this set is a man aged 35 to 55 who had recovered from COVID-19.

The J gene is TRBJ1-3, the V gene TRBV2; D not certain. Trimming pared 7 bases from V and 0 bases from J, leaving 4 bases between. Germline-derived CDR1 and CDR2 are SNHLY and FYNNEI. This CDR3 spans 12 amino acids. The CDR3 is CASTLSGNTIYF. In DNA, the CDR3 is TGTGCCAGCACTCTCTCTGGAAACACCATATATTTT.

The chain joins TRBV30 to TRBJ1-6; tentatively, D is TRBD1 (5 bases). Deletions cut 0 bases from V and 0 bases from J, with 9 bases between. Germline V lookup: CDR1 GTSNPN, CDR2 SVGIG (reference sequence). This CDR3 has 16 residues. The CDR3 bases are TGTGCCTGGAGTGTACGGGGGAACTCCTATAATTCACCCCTCCACTTT. This translates into CAWSVRGNSYNSPLHF.

The CDR3 region is CASSRRQGYEQYF. CDR3 nucleotide sequence: TGTGCCAGCAGTCGAAGACAGGGGTACGAGCAGTACTTC. The chain employs TRBV6-5 and TRBJ2-7; the match to TRBD1 covers 8 bases. Germline CDR1 is MNHEY and CDR2 is SVGAGI. Trimming cost V 5 bases and J 4 bases; bases outside gene matches: 4. The CDR3 has 13 residues.

This chain links TRBV30 with TRBJ1-1; 8 bases map to TRBD1. The length of the CDR3 is 16 residues. Germline assignment: CDR1 GTSNPN and CDR2 SVGIG (reference sequence). Losses at the gene ends were 3 bases for V and 0 bases for J; bases not matched to a gene: 9. This chain's CDR3 is CAWSLGTGGMNTEAFF. CDR3 nucleotides: TGTGCCTGGAGCCTAGGGACAGGCGGCATGAACACTGAAGCTTTCTTT.

The V and J genes are TRBV15 and TRBJ2-4; TRBD2 might be the D (6 bases). Germline V gene sequence: CDR1 LNHNV, CDR2 YYDKDF (reference sequence). V dropped 0 bases and J dropped 2 bases, with 17 bases sitting between them. The CDR3 totals 18 residues. The chain's CDR3 is CATSRDVSSAGPKNIQYF. The CDR3 DNA sequence: TGTGCCACCAGCAGAGATGTTAGTAGCGCGGGGCCCAAAAACATTCAGTACTTC. Based on the CDR3 plus reference TRBV15 and TRBJ2-4, the full variable domain is DAMVIQNPRYQVTQFGKPVTLSCSQTLNHNVMYWYQQKSSQAPKLLFHYYDKDFNNEADTPDNFQSRRPNTSFCFLDIRSPGLGDTAMYLCATSRDVSSAGPKNIQYFGAGTRLSVL.

CDR3 coding DNA: TGTGCCAGCAGCCCGGGAGGCCCGAACACTGAAGCTTTCTTT. This codes for CASSPGGPNTEAFF. J is TRBJ1-1 and V is TRBV4-2, with unresolved D. This CDR3 has 14 amino acids. From germline, CDR1 is LGHNA and CDR2 YNFKEQ. V shed 4 bases and J shed 1 base, with 10 bases lying between them.

This clone was counted a few times. This sequence joins TRBV21-1 and TRBJ2-3; no DNA check was done on the table's D call, TRBD1. TRBV21-1 is a pseudogene. This CDR3 is 16 amino acids long. The CDR3 is CASSDRVVASGDTQYF. As DNA, the CDR3 is TGTGCCAGCAGCGACAGGGTTGTGGCTTCAGGCGATACGCAGTATTTT.

V gene TRBV6-1 combines with J gene TRBJ2-7; 7 nucleotides align to TRBD2. The germline V gene has CDR1 MNHNS and CDR2 SASEGT. The CDR3 length is 15 residues. V lost 2 bases, J lost 3 bases, and 7 bases stayed unmatched. The CDR3 region has the DNA TGTGCCAGCAGTGAACCGTCGCGGGGGTACTACGAGCAGTACTTC. Protein sequence: CASSEPSRGYYEQYF.

The chain carries TRBV12-5 and TRBJ2-2, with 8 nucleotides matching TRBD1. Germline assignment: CDR1 LGHNT and CDR2 FRNRAP. This CDR3 has 15 residues. The ends lost 1 base at V and 8 bases at J; junction bases unmatched: 6. The CDR3 DNA reads TGTGCTAGTGGTTTGGGACAGGGGATTATAGGGGAGCTGTTTTTT. Its translation: CASGLGQGIIGELFF.

The chain joins TRBV9 to TRBJ1-2; 8 nucleotides align to TRBD1. CDR3 length equals 14 residues. J gave up 2 bases and V 4 bases, and 4 bases lay outside the gene matches. Looked up from germline, CDR1 is SGDLS and CDR2 is YYNGEE. This CDR3 reads CASSLRTGNYGYTF. CDR3 coding DNA: TGTGCCAGCAGCCTCCGGACAGGGAACTATGGCTACACCTTC.

Points on this clone: The sample carries other DNA sequences with the same CDR3. V and J are TRBV19 and TRBJ1-6, with 7 positions matching TRBD1. CDR3 size: 13 residues. The junction had 6 bases not matched to a gene; V was cut back by 9 bases and J by 7 bases. CDR1 is LNHDA, CDR2 SQIVND, per germline (reference sequence). The CDR3 is CASTGTANSPLHF. The CDR3 region has the DNA TGTGCCAGCACCGGGACAGCAAATTCACCCCTCCACTTT.

The chain is built from TRBV4-1 and TRBJ2-7; a possible D gene is TRBD1 (5 bases). V lost 4 bases to trimming and J lost 2 bases, with 12 bases between them. The CDR3 consists of 14 residues. In germline, CDR1 is MGHRA, CDR2 YSYEKL. In nucleotides, the CDR3 is TGCGCCAGCAGCCCAGAGACAGAGCCCTACGAGCAGTACTTC. As protein: CASSPETEPYEQYF.

This clone was detected only a few times. The chain joins TRBV11-2 to TRBJ2-1, with D perhaps TRBD1 (7 bases). Trimming removed 5 bases at V and 8 bases at J, with 16 bases between. Germline V CDR1 and CDR2: SGHAT, FQNNGV. CDR3 length: 14 amino acids. CDR3 in amino acids: CASSLGQGGHEQFF. The CDR3 coding sequence is TGTGCCAGCAGCCTCGGGCAGGGGGGACATGAGCAGTTCTTC.

The chain combines TRBV27 with TRBJ2-2; TRBD2 matches 11 bases. The CDR3 has 14 residues. V lost 6 bases to trimming and J lost 7 bases; unmatched junction nucleotides: 4. From germline, CDR1 is MNHEY and CDR2 SMNVEV (reference sequence). DNA of the CDR3: TGTGCCAGCAGGTCTAGCGGGAGGATCGGGGAGCTGTTTTTT. Protein product: CASRSSGRIGELFF.

V is TRBV12-5 and J is TRBJ1-5; 11 bases match TRBD1. CDR1 is LGHNT and CDR2 is FRNRAP in the germline V gene. V shed 6 bases and J 0 bases; nucleotides not matched to a gene: 7. This CDR3 has 17 residues. The CDR3 protein is CASGRGQGAISNQPQHF. In DNA form, the CDR3 reads TGTGCTAGTGGCAGAGGACAGGGGGCGATTAGCAATCAGCCCCAGCATTTT.

The J gene is TRBJ1-3, the V gene TRBV11-2; unclear D gene. The germline CDR1 and CDR2 sequences are SGHAT and FQNNGV. There are 15 residues in the CDR3. Trimming stripped 0 bases from V and 4 bases from J, with 10 bases between. The CDR3 region has the DNA TGTGCCAGCAGCTTAGATCCTGGAGGGGGAAACACCATATATTTT. Its translation: CASSLDPGGGNTIYF.

The V gene is TRBV29-1, the J gene TRBJ2-5; D perhaps matches TRBD1 (7 bases). The CDR3 has 15 residues. The germline CDR1 and CDR2 sequences are SQVTM and ANQGSEA. Trimming took off 6 bases at V and 2 bases at J, with 19 bases between the two ends. For the CDR3, the DNA is TGCAGCGTAAGGGGGGCAGGGGGTGGACAAGAGACCCAGTACTTC. It is translated as CSVRGAGGGQETQYF. The full variable domain, completed using reference TRBV29-1 and TRBJ2-5, is SAVISQKPSRDICQRGTSLTIQCQVDSQVTMMFWYRQQPGQSLTLIATANQGSEATYESGFVIDKFPISRPNLTFSTLTVSNMSPEDSSIYLCSVRGAGGGQETQYFGPGTRLLVL.

This clone was counted only a few times. The rearrangement joins TRBV9 to TRBJ2-1, with TRBD2 identical over 11 bases. The CDR3 runs to 14 residues. Trimming at V came to 4 bases and at J to 7 bases, leaving 4 bases not matched to a gene. Germline V gene lookup returns CDR1 SGDLS and CDR2 YYNGEE. In DNA, the CDR3 is TGTGCCAGCAGCCTAGCGGGGGGCAGGAATGAGCAGTTCTTC. It specifies CASSLAGGRNEQFF. The full variable domain, rest sourced from reference TRBV9 and TRBJ2-1, is DSGVTQTPKHLITATGQRVTLRCSPRSGDLSVYWYQQSLDQGLQFLIQYYNGEERAKGNILERFSAQQFPDLHSELNLSSLELGDSALYFCASSLAGGRNEQFFGPGTRLTVL.

This chain joins TRBV5-1 and TRBJ1-2; D is ambiguous. V was shortened by 1 base and J by 6 bases, with 13 bases between the two germline ends. The CDR3 totals 14 residues. The germline V gene has CDR1 SGHRS and CDR2 YFSETQ. CDR3 bases: TGCGCCAGCAGCTTGCCCTCCGAAGCCCATGGCTACACCTTC. It translates to CASSLPSEAHGYTF.